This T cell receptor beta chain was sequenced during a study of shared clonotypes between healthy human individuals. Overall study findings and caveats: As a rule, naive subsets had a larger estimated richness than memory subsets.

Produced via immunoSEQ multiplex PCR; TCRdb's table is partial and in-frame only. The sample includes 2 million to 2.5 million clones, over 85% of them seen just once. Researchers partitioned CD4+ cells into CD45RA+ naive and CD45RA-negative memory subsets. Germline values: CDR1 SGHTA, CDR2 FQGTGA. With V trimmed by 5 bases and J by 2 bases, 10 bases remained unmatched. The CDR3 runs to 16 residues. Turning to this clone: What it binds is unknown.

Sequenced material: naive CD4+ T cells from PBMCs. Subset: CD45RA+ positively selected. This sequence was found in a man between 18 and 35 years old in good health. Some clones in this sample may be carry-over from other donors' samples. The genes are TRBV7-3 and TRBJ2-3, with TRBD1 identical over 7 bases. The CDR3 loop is CASSRQGTTLTDTQYF. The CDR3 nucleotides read TGTGCCAGCAGCCGACAGGGTACCACACTCACAGATACGCAGTATTTT.